A selection of T cell receptor beta chains follows, all from one sample in a study of blood T cells in healthy people across ages. TCRdb re-called the 5' RACE reads through MiXCR, storing one row per CDR3 protein. The sample shows about 1.4 million distinct CDR3 sequences, 45% to 70% of them seen only once. The source material was blood. Receptors originate from a man between 18 and 35 years old in good health. Both conserved end residues are part of each CDR3. D genes are given only for firm matches. Clone sizes are given selectively: once, few, many, or a class where the clone is expanded.

j_gene | abundance | d_gene | v_gene | CDR3nt | CDR3aa
TRBJ1-2 | NA | NA | TRBV13 | TGTGCCAGCAGCTTAAACAGCCCGTTAAGAAATGGCTACACCTTC | CASSLNSPLRNGYTF
TRBJ2-1 | NA | TRBD2 | TRBV5-6 | TGTGCCAGCAGCCGCCGATCATTAGCGGGAGGGCGTAGTGATGAGCAGTTCTTC | CASSRRSLAGGRSDEQFF
TRBJ2-2 | NA | NA | TRBV20-1 | TGCAGTGCTAGGGGTCGCACCGGGGAGCTGTTTTTT | CSARGRTGELFF
TRBJ2-3 | few | NA | TRBV6-6 | TGTGCCAGCAGTTACAGGGACAGCACAGATACGCAGTATTTT | CASSYRDSTDTQYF
TRBJ2-7 | NA | NA | TRBV20-1 | TGCAGTGCTAGGACATACTATTTAGCGGAGAGCTCCTACAATGAGCAGTACTTC | CSARTYYLAESSYNEQYF
TRBJ2-1 | few | NA | TRBV12-3/TRBV12-4 | TGTGCCAGCAGTCAGCTCGGGCAGCAGTACCATGAGCAGTTCTTC | CASSQLGQQYHEQFF
TRBJ2-1 | NA | NA | TRBV6-1 | TGTGCCAGCAGCGATATGAGGGGCAATGAGCAGTTCTTC | CASSDMRGNEQFF
TRBJ2-1 | NA | NA | TRBV18 | TGTGCCAGCTCACCTGTAGCGGACAATGAGCAGTTCTTC | CASSPVADNEQFF
TRBJ1-2 | few | TRBD1 | TRBV11-2 | TGTGCCAGCAGCCGCCAGGGACAGCCGGCCTATGGCTACACCTTC | CASSRQGQPAYGYTF
TRBJ2-6 | NA | NA | TRBV6-2/TRBV6-3 | TGTGCCAGCATCCGGACTAGCTGGGGACAGGGCCTCTCTGGGGCCAACGTCCTGACTTTC | CASIRTSWGQGLSGANVLTF
TRBJ2-4 | NA | NA | TRBV15 | TGTGCCACCAGCACAACACTGGGGAAGGCCAAAAACATTCAGTACTTC | CATSTTLGKAKNIQYF
TRBJ2-7 | NA | NA | TRBV4-2 | TGTGCCAGCAGCCAGGGGCAGGGCCTCGGCTACGAGCAGTACTTC | CASSQGQGLGYEQYF
TRBJ2-3 | NA | TRBD2 | TRBV10-3 | TGTGCCATCAGTGTCAGCGGGGTTAGCACAGATACGCAGTATTTT | CAISVSGVSTDTQYF
TRBJ2-2 | NA | TRBD2 | TRBV12-3/TRBV12-4 | TGTGCCAGCAGTTTAAGGCGACTAGCGGGACTCGGGGAGCTGTTTTTT | CASSLRRLAGLGELFF
TRBJ1-5 | NA | NA | TRBV12-3/TRBV12-4 | TGTGCCAGCAGTTTACGAGCCTATCAGCCCCGGCATTTT | CASSLRAYQPRHF
TRBJ2-7 | NA | NA | TRBV21-1 | TGTGCCAGTAGCAAAGACGCATACGAGCAGTACTTC | CASSKDAYEQYF
TRBJ2-3 | NA | NA | TRBV28 | TGTGCCAGCGGCTCCCCGGGACCCGCTACGGGAGATACGCAGTATTTT | CASGSPGPATGDTQYF
TRBJ2-7 | NA | TRBD2 | TRBV11-1 | TGTGCCAGCAGCTTACGGGTTCCGGGGCTAGCGGGTGTCAATGAGCAGTACTTC | CASSLRVPGLAGVNEQYF
TRBJ1-5 | few | NA | TRBV6-2/TRBV6-3 | TGTGCCAGCCATAGACCGAATCAGCCCCAGCATTTT | CASHRPNQPQHF
TRBJ2-6 | NA | NA | TRBV7-2 | TGTGCCAGCAGCTTTCCGAAACAGGGTTCTCATTGGTCTGGGGCCAACGTCCTGACTTTC | CASSFPKQGSHWSGANVLTF
TRBJ2-7 | NA | NA | TRBV7-9 | TGTGCCAGCAGCCCCGTCGGACAGTCCTACGAGCAGTACTTC | CASSPVGQSYEQYF
TRBJ2-7 | few | TRBD2 | TRBV7-2 | TGTGCCAGCAGCTTTTCGGGAGGGCCCCCCGAGCAGTACTTC | CASSFSGGPPEQYF
TRBJ1-5 | few | NA | TRBV5-1 | TGCGCCAGCAGCTTGGGGGCAGGGAGTTATCAGCCCCAGCATTTT | CASSLGAGSYQPQHF
TRBJ2-3 | NA | NA | TRBV2 | TGTGCCAGCACAGTTAAGGATACGCAGTATTTT | CASTVKDTQYF
TRBJ1-1 | NA | NA | TRBV6-5 | TGTGCCAGCAAACCTAAGGGAACCCCTGAAGCTTTCTTT | CASKPKGTPEAFF
TRBJ2-5 | NA | NA | TRBV27 | TGTGCCAGCAGTTTAAGGTCCAGCGAACAAGAGACCCAGTACTTC | CASSLRSSEQETQYF
TRBJ2-7 | few | TRBD1 | TRBV15 | TGTGCCACCAGCAGGGAGGGGACAGGGGAAGGTAGCGAGCAGTACTTC | CATSREGTGEGSEQYF
TRBJ1-1 | NA | NA | TRBV20-1 | TGCAGTGCCGAAGACACCCCATTGAGGACTGAAGCTTTCTTT | CSAEDTPLRTEAFF
TRBJ1-2 | few | NA | TRBV5-1 | TGCGCCAGCAGCGAGACAGGTTCTGGGGGCTACACCTTC | CASSETGSGGYTF
TRBJ2-7 | few | TRBD2 | TRBV7-2 | TGTGCCAGCAGCCTCCAATCGCTAGCGGGAGGTGCCTACGAGCAGTACTTC | CASSLQSLAGGAYEQYF
TRBJ2-1 | NA | NA | TRBV12-3/TRBV12-4 | TGTGCCAGCAGCCCCCGGGACGACGATGAGCAGTTCTTC | CASSPRDDDEQFF
TRBJ2-5 | NA | TRBD2 | TRBV7-6 | TGTGCCAGCAGCTCGCTAGCGGGGTGGAGGGAGACCCAGTACTTC | CASSSLAGWRETQYF
TRBJ2-7 | few | TRBD2 | TRBV7-2 | TGTGCCAGCAGCTCAAACACACTAGCGGGAGACTACGAGCAGTACTTC | CASSSNTLAGDYEQYF
TRBJ2-1 | NA | NA | TRBV4-1 | TGCGCCAGCAGCCATCCCCCGACGGGGGAAGAGACCCAGTTCTTC | CASSHPPTGEETQFF
TRBJ2-3 | NA | NA | TRBV24-1 | TGTGCCACCAGTGAACCAGGGGCGGAAGGCACAGATACGCAGTATTTT | CATSEPGAEGTDTQYF
TRBJ2-6 | NA | TRBD1 | TRBV5-1 | TGCGCCAGCAGCTTTCGGGACAGGGGTTTTGGTGGGGCCAACGTCCTGACTTTC | CASSFRDRGFGGANVLTF
TRBJ2-7 | NA | TRBD2 | TRBV9 | TGTGCCAGCAGCGTAGTCCCGACTAGCGGAACCTACGAGCAGTACTTC | CASSVVPTSGTYEQYF
TRBJ2-1 | NA | TRBD1 | TRBV5-6 | TGTGCCAGCAGAGATCGACAGGGAGTATACAATGAGCAGTTCTTC | CASRDRQGVYNEQFF
TRBJ2-1 | NA | TRBD1 | TRBV13 | TGTGCCAGCAGCCCCCCAGGGACAGCTAGCTTGCTGGGCAATGAGCAGTTCTTC | CASSPPGTASLLGNEQFF
TRBJ2-7 | NA | TRBD1 | TRBV13 | TGTGCCAGCAGCCTCCGGACAGGTTACCGCGAGCAGTACTTC | CASSLRTGYREQYF
TRBJ1-6 | NA | NA | TRBV2 | TGTGCCAGCAGCCTGGGACTCCATAGCTCCTATAATTCACCCCTCCACTTT | CASSLGLHSSYNSPLHF
TRBJ2-5 | few | TRBD1 | TRBV6-5 | TGTGCCAGCAGTTACGAGGGACAGGGGCTTGTAAAGTACTTC | CASSYEGQGLVKYF
TRBJ2-7 | NA | NA | TRBV15 | TGTGCCACCATTGTAGCGGAGGACTACGAGCAGTACTTC | CATIVAEDYEQYF
TRBJ1-4 | few | TRBD1 | TRBV25-1 | TGTGCCAGCATAATTCCCGGGACAGATAATGAAAAACTGTTTTTT | CASIIPGTDNEKLFF
TRBJ2-7 | NA | TRBD2 | TRBV4-1 | TGCGCCAGCAGCCAAGATGACAGCGGGAGGGGGTACGAGCAGTACTTC | CASSQDDSGRGYEQYF
TRBJ2-7 | few | TRBD2 | TRBV29-1 | TGCAGCGTCAGGAGCGGGAGAGCCTACGAGCAGTACTTC | CSVRSGRAYEQYF
TRBJ2-7 | NA | TRBD2 | TRBV10-3 | TGTGCCATCAGTGCCCCAAGCGGGAGCTCCTACGTGCAGTACTTC | CAISAPSGSSYVQYF
TRBJ2-7 | NA | NA | TRBV20-1 | TGCAGTGCTCGGCTTATCGCCTCCTACGAGCAGTACTTC | CSARLIASYEQYF
TRBJ2-3 | few | NA | TRBV7-2 | TGTGCCAGCAGCCTCCATAACACAGATACGCAGTATTTT | CASSLHNTDTQYF
TRBJ1-2 | NA | NA | TRBV6-5 | TGTGCCAGCAGTTACCAGGGCCCCTATGGCTACACCTTC | CASSYQGPYGYTF
TRBJ2-5 | few | NA | TRBV15 | TGTGCCACCAGCAGAGATCCCCAAGAGACCCAGTACTTC | CATSRDPQETQYF
TRBJ2-5 | few | TRBD2 | TRBV2 | TGTGCCAGCAGTGAAATACTAGCGGAAGAGACCCAGTACTTC | CASSEILAEETQYF
TRBJ2-7 | NA | TRBD1 | TRBV6-1 | TGTGCCAGCAGTGACAGTCCAGGGGGCTACGAGCAGTACTTC | CASSDSPGGYEQYF
TRBJ2-6 | few | NA | TRBV7-2 | TGTGCCACACGGGCCTCTGGGGCCAACGTCCTGACTTTC | CATRASGANVLTF
TRBJ2-1 | NA | TRBD1 | TRBV27 | TGTGCCAGCAGTGGGGACAGGGCCCGCATTTCGCATGAGCAGTTCTTC | CASSGDRARISHEQFF
TRBJ2-5 | NA | NA | TRBV18 | TGTGCCAGCTCCTCGGCCAGCCAAGAGACCCAGTACTTC | CASSSASQETQYF
TRBJ2-7 | NA | NA | TRBV2 | TGTGCCAGCAGGGCCGGGAGTGGTAGCTCCGACGAGCAGTACTTC | CASRAGSGSSDEQYF
TRBJ2-6 | NA | NA | TRBV10-3 | TGTGCCATCAGTGGTGGGCAGAGCTCTGGGGCCAACGTCCTGACTTTC | CAISGGQSSGANVLTF
TRBJ1-2 | NA | NA | TRBV20-1 | TGCAGTGCTAGAGAGATAGACGGGGGCGGCTACACCTTC | CSAREIDGGGYTF